This is a list of T cell receptor beta chains from one sample in a study of T cell responses to AZD1222 COVID-19 vaccine. Here immunoSEQ multiplex PCR was the method, and the copy in TCRdb shows in-frame clones only, minus some. The sample shows some 150,000 clones, roughly nine tenths of them seen only once. Sequencing was performed on peripheral blood, taken 28 days after the second AZD1222 dose. These receptors all come from an adult who received the AZD1222 COVID-19 vaccine. Both conserved end residues are part of each CDR3. Each record gives: J gene, clone size, V gene, CDR3 protein. Clone sizes are given selectively: once, few, many, or a class where the clone is expanded.

j_call: TRBJ1-2
clone_size: NA
v_call: TRBV11-3
cdr3_aa: CASSPLQGPNYGYTF

j_call: TRBJ2-7
clone_size: NA
v_call: TRBV2
cdr3_aa: CASSQGLAGGEQYF

j_call: TRBJ1-4
clone_size: NA
v_call: TRBV7-6
cdr3_aa: CASSPRTVAGEKLFF

j_call: TRBJ1-5
clone_size: once
v_call: TRBV2
cdr3_aa: CASSEARGGNQPQHF

j_call: TRBJ2-5
clone_size: NA
v_call: TRBV5-4
cdr3_aa: CASSLDREETQYF

j_call: TRBJ1-3
clone_size: NA
v_call: TRBV10-3
cdr3_aa: CAISAIARGKENTIYF

j_call: TRBJ2-7
clone_size: NA
v_call: TRBV20-1
cdr3_aa: CSASRVSGKYEQYF

j_call: TRBJ2-2
clone_size: NA
v_call: TRBV9
cdr3_aa: CASTWFNTGELFF

j_call: TRBJ1-1
clone_size: NA
v_call: TRBV28
cdr3_aa: CASRTRGRREAFF

j_call: TRBJ2-5
clone_size: NA
v_call: TRBV28
cdr3_aa: CASTKTGTTSGIGGETQYF

j_call: TRBJ2-7
clone_size: NA
v_call: TRBV10-3
cdr3_aa: CAISEPRVSYEQYF

j_call: TRBJ2-7
clone_size: NA
v_call: TRBV6-5
cdr3_aa: CASSYSFGRTEYEQYF

j_call: TRBJ2-2
clone_size: few
v_call: TRBV10-3
cdr3_aa: CAISLTGTGVTTGELFF

j_call: TRBJ2-7
clone_size: NA
v_call: TRBV27
cdr3_aa: CASSLLTGQYSYEQYF

j_call: TRBJ2-7
clone_size: NA
v_call: TRBV6-5
cdr3_aa: CASSSHRDGSYEQYF

j_call: TRBJ2-1
clone_size: NA
v_call: TRBV7-6
cdr3_aa: CASSLVGGDHSYNEQFF

j_call: TRBJ1-1
clone_size: NA
v_call: TRBV5-6
cdr3_aa: CASSGLQGVSTEAFF

j_call: TRBJ1-1
clone_size: NA
v_call: TRBV6-5
cdr3_aa: CASRVRGPTEAFF

j_call: TRBJ1-2
clone_size: NA
v_call: TRBV13
cdr3_aa: CASSLSEWVSIYGYTF

j_call: TRBJ1-3
clone_size: once
v_call: TRBV30
cdr3_aa: CAWSVANSGNTIYF

j_call: TRBJ2-3
clone_size: NA
v_call: TRBV4-3
cdr3_aa: CASSQDNWREIQGADTQYF

j_call: TRBJ2-2
clone_size: NA
v_call: TRBV4-3
cdr3_aa: CASSQALGAGTGELFF

j_call: TRBJ2-7
clone_size: NA
v_call: TRBV25-1
cdr3_aa: CASSGPGAGSTNEQYF

j_call: TRBJ1-3
clone_size: NA
v_call: TRBV7-2
cdr3_aa: CASSLGSTGNTIYF

j_call: TRBJ1-5
clone_size: NA
v_call: TRBV4-2
cdr3_aa: CASSQGTGEGQPQHF

j_call: TRBJ2-1
clone_size: NA
v_call: TRBV7-2
cdr3_aa: CASSTSGGYNEQFF

j_call: TRBJ2-7
clone_size: once
v_call: TRBV19
cdr3_aa: CASSEGTVFAQYF

j_call: TRBJ1-5
clone_size: NA
v_call: TRBV15
cdr3_aa: CATSRNSNQPQHF

j_call: TRBJ1-6
clone_size: NA
v_call: TRBV5-1
cdr3_aa: CASSLGGSPLHF

j_call: TRBJ1-2
clone_size: NA
v_call: TRBV6-6
cdr3_aa: CASSLGSGGSDGYTF

j_call: TRBJ2-5
clone_size: NA
v_call: TRBV18
cdr3_aa: CASSPGQETQYF

j_call: TRBJ2-3
clone_size: NA
v_call: TRBV14
cdr3_aa: CASSAGTSGLDTQYF

j_call: TRBJ2-1
clone_size: NA
v_call: TRBV19
cdr3_aa: CASSRTSGSYNEQFF

j_call: TRBJ2-5
clone_size: NA
v_call: TRBV7-9
cdr3_aa: CASSYGTSGMETQYF

j_call: TRBJ1-4
clone_size: NA
v_call: TRBV29-1
cdr3_aa: CSVTGTATNEKLFF

j_call: TRBJ2-1
clone_size: NA
v_call: TRBV9
cdr3_aa: CASSAGSGSYNEQFF

j_call: TRBJ2-2
clone_size: NA
v_call: TRBV30
cdr3_aa: CAWSVNAPGRGLGGELFF

j_call: TRBJ1-5
clone_size: NA
v_call: TRBV11-3
cdr3_aa: CASSSDRNQPQHF

j_call: TRBJ2-7
clone_size: NA
v_call: TRBV10-1
cdr3_aa: CASSVSGVSEQYF

j_call: TRBJ2-6
clone_size: NA
v_call: TRBV11-3
cdr3_aa: CASSLVWVPGANVLTF

j_call: TRBJ2-2
clone_size: once
v_call: TRBV19
cdr3_aa: CASRTSGMTGELFF

j_call: TRBJ2-1
clone_size: once
v_call: TRBV29-1
cdr3_aa: CSVRGQGWSNEQFF

j_call: TRBJ2-1
clone_size: NA
v_call: TRBV10-2
cdr3_aa: CASSGFSSGRPFSGNEQFF

j_call: TRBJ2-3
clone_size: NA
v_call: TRBV5-1
cdr3_aa: CASSFNLAGDTDTQYF

j_call: TRBJ1-4
clone_size: NA
v_call: TRBV10-2
cdr3_aa: CASSGGTGGFPPEKLFF

j_call: TRBJ1-1
clone_size: NA
v_call: TRBV19
cdr3_aa: CATQGGMGRAEAFF

j_call: TRBJ2-1
clone_size: NA
v_call: TRBV19
cdr3_aa: CASSGTTYNEQFF

j_call: TRBJ2-2
clone_size: NA
v_call: TRBV29-1
cdr3_aa: CSAYTSGSGTGELFF

j_call: TRBJ2-7
clone_size: NA
v_call: TRBV19
cdr3_aa: CASSLGLGSYEQYF

j_call: TRBJ2-7
clone_size: NA
v_call: TRBV12-3/TRBV12-4
cdr3_aa: CASSRDYSYEQYF

j_call: TRBJ2-6
clone_size: NA
v_call: TRBV4-1
cdr3_aa: CASSQDGNRDRGRTGANVLTF

j_call: TRBJ2-1
clone_size: NA
v_call: TRBV6-2/TRBV6-3
cdr3_aa: CASSYLRGVSYNEQFF